This T cell receptor beta chain is from a study of shared T cell receptors in the human thymus. The repertoire was sequenced with immunoSEQ multiplex PCR; TCRdb's copy has only in-frame clones and lacks some. Of approximately 400,000 clones listed, 95% are singletons. A few counts support this clone. The CDR3 covers 11 residues. The germline V and J ends were trimmed by 6 bases and 1 base, with 6 bases remaining between them. The germline CDR1 and CDR2 sequences are DFQATT and SNEGSKA (reference sequence). The chain combines TRBV20-1 with TRBJ1-1, with D unclear. Sequencing was carried out using thymocytes. The sequence was obtained from a human donor. The CDR3 region is CSANKNTEAFF. DNA of the CDR3: TGCAGTGCCAATAAGAACACTGAAGCTTTCTTT.